This T cell receptor (beta chain) was documented in a study of blood T cell repertoires in COVID-19. Study-wide context: From T cells, B-cell-depleted T cells, or PBMCs came the material, which was cDNA or gDNA.

This CDR3 is 13 amino acids long. Germline trimming cut 8 bases from V and 8 bases from J; bases unmatched to any gene: 9. Germline lookup yields CDR1 MNHEY and CDR2 SMNVEV (reference sequence). In the study's own analysis: The assay estimated nucleated cells by amplifying reference gene primers. Profiling relied on immunoSEQ multiplex PCR, and the TCRdb table lists in-frame clones only, not all of them. That table furnishes V, J and clone size, whereas the DNA furnished D and trimming. The data contain 150,000 to 200,000 clones, over 70% of them singletons. The TCR originated in a man between 60 and 70 years old with acute or convalescent COVID-19. The specimen was peripheral blood. The chain recombines TRBV27 with TRBJ1-2; TRBD1 aligns across 9 bases. The CDR3 loop is CASGRDRAAGYTF. Here the CDR3 DNA reads TGTGCCAGCGGTAGGGACAGGGCAGCCGGCTACACCTTC.